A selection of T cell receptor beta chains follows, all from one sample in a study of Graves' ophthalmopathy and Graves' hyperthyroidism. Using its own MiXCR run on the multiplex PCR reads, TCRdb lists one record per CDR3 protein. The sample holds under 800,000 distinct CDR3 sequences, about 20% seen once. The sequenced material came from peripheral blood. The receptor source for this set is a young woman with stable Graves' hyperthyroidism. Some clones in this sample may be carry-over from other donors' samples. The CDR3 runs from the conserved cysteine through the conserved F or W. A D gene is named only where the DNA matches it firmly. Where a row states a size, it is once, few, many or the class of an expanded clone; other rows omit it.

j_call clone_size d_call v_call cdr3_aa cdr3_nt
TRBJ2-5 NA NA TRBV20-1 CSARDQEGPGETQYF TGCAGTGCTAGAGATCAAGAGGGGCCGGGGGAGACCCAGTACTTC
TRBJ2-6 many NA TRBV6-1 CASRIRGANVLTF TGTGCCAGCAGAATCAGGGGGGCCAACGTCCTGACTTTC
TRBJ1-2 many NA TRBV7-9 CASSLARGNYGYTF TGTGCCAGCAGCTTAGCGCGCGGTAACTATGGCTACACCTTC
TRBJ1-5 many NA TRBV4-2 CASSQQFSGGGNQPQHF TGTGCCAGCAGCCAACAATTCTCCGGCGGTGGCAATCAGCCCCAGCATTTT
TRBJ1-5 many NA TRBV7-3 CASSLGTWGQPQHF TGTGCCAGCAGCTTAGGGACATGGGGGCAGCCCCAGCATTTT
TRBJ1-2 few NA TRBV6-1 CASSDRGGRTYGYTF TGTGCCAGCAGTGACAGAGGGGGGCGGACCTATGGCTACACCTTC
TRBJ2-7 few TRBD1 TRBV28 CASSFTGGGQGPFQQYF TGTGCCAGCAGTTTTACCGGCGGGGGACAGGGACCTTTTCAGCAGTACTTC
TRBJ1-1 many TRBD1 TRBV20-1 CSARYDRGARNFF TGCAGTGCACGATACGACAGGGGGGCCCGGAATTTCTTT
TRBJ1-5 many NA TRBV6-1 CASSDRRRNQPQHF TGTGCCAGCAGTGACCGGCGGCGCAATCAGCCCCAGCATTTT
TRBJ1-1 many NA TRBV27 CASSPGGMNTEAFF TGTGCCAGCAGCCCTGGGGGTATGAACACTGAAGCTTTCTTT
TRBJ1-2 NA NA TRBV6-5 CASSYYPGSEYGYTF TGTGCCAGCAGTTACTACCCCGGGAGTGAGTATGGCTACACCTTC
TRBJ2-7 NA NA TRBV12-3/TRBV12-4 CASRAPGHSYEQYF TGTGCCAGCAGAGCTCCGGGACACTCCTACGAGCAGTACTTC
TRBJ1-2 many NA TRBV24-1 CATSDPRYGYTF TGTGCCACCAGTGACCCCCGCTATGGCTACACCTTC
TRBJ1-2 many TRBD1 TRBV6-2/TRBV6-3 CASTQSGQGYYGYTF TGTGCCAGCACCCAATCCGGACAGGGGTACTATGGCTACACCTTC
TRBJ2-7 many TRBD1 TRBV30 CAWKADRGNYEQYF TGTGCCTGGAAGGCGGACAGGGGGAATTACGAGCAGTACTTC
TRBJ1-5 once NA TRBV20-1 CSARDGGMGQPQHF TGCAGTGCTAGAGATGGGGGGATGGGTCAGCCCCAGCATTTT
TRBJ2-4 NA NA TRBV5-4 CASSTDLGPNIQYF TGTGCCAGCAGCACAGATCTAGGCCCGAACATTCAGTACTTC
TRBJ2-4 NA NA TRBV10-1 CASSESRRGKFQRTAVIKYF TGCGCCAGCAGTGAGTCTCGTAGGGGGAAGTTTCAAAGAACGGCTGTCATTAAGTACTTC
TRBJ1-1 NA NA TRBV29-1 CSVETREAFF TGCAGCGTTGAAACCCGGGAGGCTTTCTTT
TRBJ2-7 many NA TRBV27 CASSPQPGVSYEQYF TGTGCCAGCAGTCCGCAACCGGGAGTCTCCTACGAGCAGTACTTC
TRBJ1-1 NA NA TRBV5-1 CASSSTVMNTEAFF TGCGCCAGCAGCAGCACAGTCATGAACACTGAAGCTTTCTTT
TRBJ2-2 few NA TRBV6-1 CASREDLLNTGELFF TGTGCCAGCAGAGAGGACTTGCTGAACACCGGGGAGCTGTTTTTT
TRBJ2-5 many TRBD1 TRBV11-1 CASSLDRWGQSQETQYF TGTGCCAGCAGCTTAGACCGGTGGGGACAGAGCCAAGAGACCCAGTACTTC
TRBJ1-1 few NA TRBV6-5 CASSYPDFRKGVTEAFF TGTGCCAGCAGTTACCCCGATTTCAGGAAGGGGGTCACTGAAGCTTTCTTT
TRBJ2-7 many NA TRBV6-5 CASAPGGHPKPTYEQYF TGTGCCAGCGCCCCTGGGGGACACCCCAAACCCACCTACGAGCAGTACTTC
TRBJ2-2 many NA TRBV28 CASSLRVRGRTGELFF TGTGCCAGCAGTTTAAGGGTCAGGGGTCGCACCGGGGAGCTGTTTTTT
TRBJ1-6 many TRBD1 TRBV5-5 CASSFLWDRTISPLHF TGTGCCAGCAGCTTCTTGTGGGACAGGACTATTTCCCCTCTCCACTTT
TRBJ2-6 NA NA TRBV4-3 CASSPPGISGANVLTF TGCGCCAGCAGCCCTCCAGGGATCTCTGGGGCCAACGTCCTGACTTTC
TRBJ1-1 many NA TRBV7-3 CASILRSAFF TGTGCCAGCATCCTACGGAGTGCTTTCTTT
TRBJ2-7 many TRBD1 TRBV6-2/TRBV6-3 CASSYFLGQGAYEQYF TGTGCCAGCAGTTACTTCCTGGGACAGGGGGCCTACGAGCAGTACTTC
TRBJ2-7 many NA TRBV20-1 CSARVFGSYEQYF TGCAGTGCTAGGGTATTCGGATCCTACGAGCAGTACTTC
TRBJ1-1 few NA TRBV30 CAWSRNREGNTEAFF TGTGCCTGGAGTCGCAACAGGGAAGGGAACACTGAAGCTTTCTTT
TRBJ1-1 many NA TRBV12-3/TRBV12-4 CASSLSRRMNTEAFF TGTGCCAGCAGTTTGTCACGCCGCATGAACACTGAAGCTTTCTTT
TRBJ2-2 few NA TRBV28 CASSLAGPPPGEPFF TGTGCCAGCAGTTTGGCGGGTCCCCCCCCCGGGGAGCCGTTTTTT
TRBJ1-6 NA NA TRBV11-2 CASSLVDVPASPLHF TGTGCCAGCAGCTTAGTTGACGTGCCTGCTTCACCCCTCCACTTT
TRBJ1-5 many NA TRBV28 CASSLNLGQPQHF TGTGCCAGCAGCCTTAATTTGGGGCAGCCCCAGCATTTT
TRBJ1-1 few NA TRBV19 CASSINGNTEAFF TGTGCCAGTAGTATCAACGGTAACACTGAAGCTTTCTTT
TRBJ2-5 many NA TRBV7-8 CASSWVEETQYF TGTGCCAGCAGCTGGGTGGAGGAGACCCAGTACTTC
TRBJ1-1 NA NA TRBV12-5 CASAPGRLNTEAFF TGTGCTAGTGCCCCGGGACGCCTGAACACTGAAGCTTTCTTT
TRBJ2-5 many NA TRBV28 CASTPGHLGETQYF TGTGCCAGCACCCCGGGACACCTCGGGGAGACCCAGTACTTC
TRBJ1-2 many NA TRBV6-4 CASSTGTLPLDGNYGYTF TGTGCCAGCAGTACCGGGACACTGCCGTTAGACGGTAACTATGGCTACACCTTC
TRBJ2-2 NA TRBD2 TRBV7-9 CASRWTSGGAGELFF TGTGCCAGCAGGTGGACTAGCGGGGGAGCCGGGGAGCTGTTTTTT
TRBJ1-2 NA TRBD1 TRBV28 CASSPRTGIYGYTF TGTGCCAGCAGTCCTCGGACAGGGATCTATGGCTACACCTTC
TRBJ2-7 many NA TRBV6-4 CASSDFVYDSYEQYF TGTGCCAGCAGTGACTTTGTGTACGACTCCTACGAGCAGTACTTC
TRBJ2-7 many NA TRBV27 CASSLRRDTYEQYF TGTGCCAGCAGTTTACGACGGGACACATACGAGCAGTACTTC
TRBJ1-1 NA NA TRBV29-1 CIFPKTPEDLNTEAFF TGCATCTTTCCAAAAACCCCAGAGGACTTGAACACTGAAGCTTTCTTT
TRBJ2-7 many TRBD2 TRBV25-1 CASAVGGGSYEQYF TGTGCCAGCGCAGTGGGCGGGGGTTCCTACGAGCAGTACTTC
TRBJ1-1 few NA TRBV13 CASTPRALGTEAFF TGTGCCAGCACCCCCAGGGCCCTAGGCACTGAAGCTTTCTTT
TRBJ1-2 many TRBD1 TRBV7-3 CASSPGTVGGGYTF TGTGCCAGCAGCCCCGGGACAGTAGGAGGTGGCTACACCTTC
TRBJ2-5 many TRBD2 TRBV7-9 CASSPSGRATETQYF TGTGCCAGCAGCCCGAGCGGGAGGGCCACGGAGACCCAGTACTTC
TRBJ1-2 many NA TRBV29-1 CSVGGVNYGYTF TGCAGCGTTGGTGGGGTGAACTATGGCTACACCTTC
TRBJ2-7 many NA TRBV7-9 CASSPGRVSYEQYF TGTGCCAGCAGCCCAGGCCGAGTGTCCTACGAGCAGTACTTC